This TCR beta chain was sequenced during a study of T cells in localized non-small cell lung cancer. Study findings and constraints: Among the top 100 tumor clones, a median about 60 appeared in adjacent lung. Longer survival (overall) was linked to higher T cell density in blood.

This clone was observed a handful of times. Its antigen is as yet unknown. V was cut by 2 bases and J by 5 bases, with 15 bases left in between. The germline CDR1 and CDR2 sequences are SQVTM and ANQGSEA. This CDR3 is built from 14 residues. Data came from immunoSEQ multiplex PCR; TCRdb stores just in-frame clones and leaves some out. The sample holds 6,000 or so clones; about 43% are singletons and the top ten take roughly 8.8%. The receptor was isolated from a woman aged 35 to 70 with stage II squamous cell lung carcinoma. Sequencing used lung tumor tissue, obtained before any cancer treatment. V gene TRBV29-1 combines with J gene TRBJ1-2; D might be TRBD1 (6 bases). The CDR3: CSVEIGGSQYGYTF. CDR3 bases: TGCAGCGTTGAAATAGGGGGTTCCCAATATGGCTACACCTTC.